The 19 T cell receptor beta chains reported below all come from one sample, sequenced in a study of cytomegalovirus exposure and HLA in healthy donors. 13 Jbeta primers and 60 Vbeta primers were used for the PCR. This table comes from immunoSEQ multiplex PCR, and its TCRdb copy is limited to in-frame clones, with some not included. The profile shows fewer than 250,000 clones, 65% to 80% of them singletons. The source material was PBMCs. All receptors derive from a man aged 35 to 55 in good health and CMV-seronegative.

This clone is labeled large. The chain recombines TRBV6-1 with TRBJ1-4; unclear D gene. The germline V gene encodes CDR1 MNHNS and CDR2 SASEGT. There are 14 residues in the CDR3. The V end lost 6 bases, the J end lost 4 bases, and 12 bases lay between the germline ends. The CDR3 is CASSPHYYNEKLFF. Written as DNA, the CDR3 is TGTGCCAGCAGCCCCCATTACTATAATGAAAAACTGTTTTTT.

This sequence joins TRBV7-9 and TRBJ1-1; TRBD1 aligns across 9 bases. J lost 1 base, V lost 4 bases, and 1 base had no gene match. This CDR3 comprises 14 residues. Germline V gene data show CDR1 as SEHNR and CDR2 as FQNEAQ (reference sequence). CDR3 protein: CASSSQGANTEAFF. In DNA, the CDR3 is TGTGCCAGCAGCTCACAGGGGGCGAACACTGAAGCTTTCTTT.

The V call is TRBV6-6, the J call TRBJ2-1, with a possible D match to TRBD2 (6 bases). The V end lost 7 bases, the J end lost 3 bases, and 13 bases lay between the germline ends. This CDR3 contains 14 residues. Germline CDR1 MNHNY, CDR2 SVGAGI (reference sequence). CDR3 sequence: CASTLSGLYNEQFF. CDR3 bases: TGTGCCAGCACCCTCTCGGGACTCTACAATGAGCAGTTCTTC.

V and J are TRBV19 and TRBJ1-1; D ambiguous. The germline gives CDR1 LNHDA, CDR2 SQIVND (reference sequence). V shed 7 bases and J shed 2 bases, with 11 bases lying between them. CDR3 length: 13 residues. Written as DNA, the CDR3 is TGTGCCAGTACCGGGAGGTCCAACACTGAAGCTTTCTTT. Translating it yields CASTGRSNTEAFF. The complete variable domain, with remaining parts taken from reference TRBV19 and TRBJ1-1, reads DGGITQSPKYLFRKEGQNVTLSCEQNLNHDAMYWYRQDPGQGLRLIYYSQIVNDFQKGDIAEGYSVSREKKESFPLTVTSAQKNPTAFYLCASTGRSNTEAFFGQGTRLTVV.

The rearrangement uses TRBV5-1 and TRBJ1-6, with TRBD1 matching over 7 bases. CDR3 length equals 16 residues. CDR1 SGHRS and CDR2 YFSETQ come from the germline V gene. V gave up 6 bases and J gave up 6 bases; unmatched junction bases: 12. CDR3 residues: CASTPRPGGGNSPLHF. CDR3 nucleotides: TGCGCCAGCACCCCCAGACCAGGGGGAGGTAATTCACCCCTCCACTTT.

CDR3 protein: CASSSSQGTGNTEAFF. For the CDR3, the DNA is TGCGCCAGCAGCTCGTCCCAAGGGACAGGGAACACTGAAGCTTTCTTT. The chain couples TRBV5-1 to TRBJ1-1; 8 bases line up with TRBD1. Germline V gene sequence: CDR1 SGHRS, CDR2 YFSETQ. The J segment lost 1 base and the V segment lost 3 bases, leaving 8 bases of the junction unmatched. The CDR3 length is 16 residues.

The J gene is TRBJ1-1, the V gene TRBV7-9; TRBD1 aligns across 8 bases. The trim removed 5 bases at V and 5 bases at J, leaving 10 bases unmatched. This CDR3 is 15 amino acids long. From germline, CDR1 is SEHNR and CDR2 FQNEAQ (reference sequence). CDR3 sequence: CASSPRGQEGTEAFF. Written as DNA, the CDR3 is TGTGCCAGCAGCCCTAGGGGACAGGAGGGTACTGAAGCTTTCTTT.

The V gene is TRBV29-1, the J gene TRBJ1-2; tentatively, D is TRBD1 (5 bases). Trimming left V 5 bases short and J 4 bases short, with 14 bases between. Germline CDR1 SQVTM, CDR2 ANQGSEA. This CDR3 contains 13 residues. The CDR3 nucleotides read TGCAGCGTTTGGGGAGGAGGGGCCTATGGCTACACCTTC. This codes for CSVWGGGAYGYTF.

The chain carries TRBV7-8 and TRBJ2-3; 7 bases align to TRBD2. The trim removed 2 bases at V and 2 bases at J, leaving 4 bases unmatched. Germline lookup yields CDR1 SGHVS and CDR2 FQNEAQ. The CDR3 covers 15 residues. The CDR3: CASSLKRGDTDTQYF. For the CDR3, the DNA is TGTGCCAGCAGCTTAAAGCGGGGCGACACAGATACGCAGTATTTT.

The chain combines TRBV10-3 with TRBJ2-2, with TRBD2 matching 8 bases. Trimming at V came to 3 bases and at J to 4 bases, leaving 1 base not matched to a gene. There are 14 residues in the CDR3. Looked up from germline, CDR1 is ENHRY and CDR2 is SYGVKD. The CDR3 loop is CAISEAGVTGELFF. The CDR3 DNA is TGTGCCATCAGTGAAGCGGGGGTCACCGGGGAGCTGTTTTTT.

The J gene is TRBJ2-1, the V gene TRBV10-1; a possible D gene is TRBD2 (5 bases). CDR3 length: 15 residues. Germline V CDR1 and CDR2: WNHNN, SYGVQD (reference sequence). V lost 2 bases to trimming and J lost 5 bases, with 13 bases between them. The CDR3 region is CASSEGAAWDNEQFF. The CDR3 nucleotides are TGCGCCAGCAGTGAGGGAGCGGCTTGGGACAATGAGCAGTTCTTC.

The gene calls are TRBV7-9 and TRBJ1-1; D possibly corresponds to TRBD1 (5 bases). Germline V gives CDR1 SEHNR, CDR2 FQNEAQ (reference sequence). V lost 4 bases to trimming and J lost 3 bases, with 6 bases between them. This CDR3 has 12 residues. The CDR3 here is CASSWGDTEAFF. The CDR3 DNA follows: TGTGCCAGCAGCTGGGGGGACACTGAAGCTTTCTTT.

The chain joins TRBV2 to TRBJ2-1, with 9 positions matching TRBD2. V trimming: 3 bases; J trimming: 7 bases; junction bases outside the gene matches: 4. CDR1 and CDR2 (germline): SNHLY, FYNNEI. The CDR3 contains 14 residues. The CDR3 DNA reads as TGTGCCAGCAGTGAGATAGCGGGAGATAATGAGCAGTTCTTC. Its translation is CASSEIAGDNEQFF.

This clone was found once. This rearrangement joins TRBV19 to TRBJ1-5; 7 bases map to TRBD1. Germline V gene data show CDR1 as LNHDA and CDR2 as SQIVND (reference sequence). The length of the CDR3 is 14 residues. Trimming took 8 bases from V and 9 from J; bases not matched to a gene: 13. The DNA of the CDR3 is TGTGCCAGTCGACAGGGTTACGGGAAAAGGCCCCAGCATTTT. Protein sequence: CASRQGYGKRPQHF. Variable domain in full (rest from reference TRBV19 and TRBJ1-5): DGGITQSPKYLFRKEGQNVTLSCEQNLNHDAMYWYRQDPGQGLRLIYYSQIVNDFQKGDIAEGYSVSREKKESFPLTVTSAQKNPTAFYLCASRQGYGKRPQHFGDGTRLSIL.

The rearrangement links TRBV15 to TRBJ2-7, with TRBD1 as a possible D gene (5 bases). Germline V gene sequence: CDR1 LNHNV, CDR2 YYDKDF (reference sequence). CDR3 length: 12 residues. V lost 4 bases and J lost 5, with 9 bases in between. The DNA of the CDR3 is TGTGCCACCAGCACCAGGGAAAACGAGCAGTACTTC. Encoded protein: CATSTRENEQYF.

The chain combines TRBV2 with TRBJ1-2, with D possibly TRBD1 on 5 matching bases. The V gene lost 7 bases and the J gene lost 1 base, with 13 bases spanning the gap. Germline V lookup: CDR1 SNHLY, CDR2 FYNNEI. The CDR3 spans 14 residues. The CDR3 region is CASTKDNLNYGYTF. CDR3 DNA sequence: TGTGCCAGCACCAAGGACAACCTTAACTATGGCTACACCTTC.

This clone was observed a single time. The rearrangement links TRBV10-3 to TRBJ2-5, with D maybe TRBD1 (6 bases). The V gene's germline CDR1 is ENHRY and CDR2 SYGVKD. This CDR3 region has 15 residues. V lost 8 bases and J lost 4, with 20 bases in between. CDR3 loop: CAIYGKGDLGETQYF. The CDR3 coding sequence is TGTGCCATCTACGGGAAGGGGGATCTGGGAGAGACCCAGTACTTC.

This chain joins TRBV5-5 and TRBJ1-2; D call uncertain. The length of the CDR3 is 13 residues. Germline V gives CDR1 SGHKS, CDR2 YYEKEE (reference sequence). V was shortened by 0 bases and J by 8 bases, with 11 bases between the two germline ends. In DNA form, the CDR3 reads TGTGCCAGCAGCTTGGGCTCAGTCTTAGGCTACACCTTC. Protein: CASSLGSVLGYTF.

The chain's CDR3 is CASTKDRAGQPQHF. The CDR3 nucleotides are TGTGCCAGCACGAAGGACAGGGCCGGCCAGCCCCAGCATTTT. This sequence joins TRBV2 and TRBJ1-5; 8 nucleotides agree with TRBD1. The V gene end was trimmed by 7 bases and the J gene end by 7 bases; junction bases not matched to a gene: 9. Germline values: CDR1 SNHLY, CDR2 FYNNEI. This CDR3 comprises 14 residues.